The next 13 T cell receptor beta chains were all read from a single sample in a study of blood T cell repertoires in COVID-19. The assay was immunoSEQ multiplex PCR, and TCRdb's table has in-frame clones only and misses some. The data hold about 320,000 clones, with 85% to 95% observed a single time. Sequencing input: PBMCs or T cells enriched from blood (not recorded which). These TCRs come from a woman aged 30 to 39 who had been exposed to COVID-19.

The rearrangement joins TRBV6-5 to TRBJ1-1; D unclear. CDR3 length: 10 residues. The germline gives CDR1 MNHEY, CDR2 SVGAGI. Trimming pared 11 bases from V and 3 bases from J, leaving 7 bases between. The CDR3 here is CASGDTEAFF. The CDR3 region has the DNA TGTGCCTCGGGTGACACTGAAGCTTTCTTT.

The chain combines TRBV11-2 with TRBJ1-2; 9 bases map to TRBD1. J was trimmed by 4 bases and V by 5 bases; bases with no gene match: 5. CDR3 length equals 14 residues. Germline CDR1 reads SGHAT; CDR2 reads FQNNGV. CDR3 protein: CASSLTGGPYGYTF. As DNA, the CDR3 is TGTGCCAGCAGCCTGACAGGGGGTCCCTATGGCTACACCTTC.

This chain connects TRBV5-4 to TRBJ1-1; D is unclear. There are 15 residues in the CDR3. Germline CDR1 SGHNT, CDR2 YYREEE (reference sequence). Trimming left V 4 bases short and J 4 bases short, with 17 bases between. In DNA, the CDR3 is TGTGCCAGCAGCCCCACCCTAGATAGATCCACTGAAGCTTTCTTT. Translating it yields CASSPTLDRSTEAFF.

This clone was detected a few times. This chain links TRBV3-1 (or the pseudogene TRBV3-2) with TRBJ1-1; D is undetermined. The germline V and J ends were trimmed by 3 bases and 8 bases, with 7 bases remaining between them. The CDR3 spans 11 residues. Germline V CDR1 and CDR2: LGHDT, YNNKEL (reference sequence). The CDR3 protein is CASSQTQEAFF. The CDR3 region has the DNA TGTGCCAGCAGCCAGACACAGGAAGCTTTCTTT.

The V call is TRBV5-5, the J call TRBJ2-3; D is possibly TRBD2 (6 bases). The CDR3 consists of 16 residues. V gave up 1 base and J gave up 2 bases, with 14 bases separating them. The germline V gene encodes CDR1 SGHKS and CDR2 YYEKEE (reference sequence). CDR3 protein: CASSLQAGPYTDTQYF. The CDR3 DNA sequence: TGTGCCAGCAGCTTGCAAGCGGGTCCTTACACAGATACGCAGTATTTT.

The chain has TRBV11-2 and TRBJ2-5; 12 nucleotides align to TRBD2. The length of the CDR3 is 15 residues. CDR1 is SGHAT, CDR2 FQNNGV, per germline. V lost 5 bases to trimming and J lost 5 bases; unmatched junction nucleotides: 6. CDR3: CASSNPSGGAETQYF. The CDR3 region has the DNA TGTGCCAGCAGCAACCCTAGCGGGGGGGCGGAGACCCAGTACTTC.

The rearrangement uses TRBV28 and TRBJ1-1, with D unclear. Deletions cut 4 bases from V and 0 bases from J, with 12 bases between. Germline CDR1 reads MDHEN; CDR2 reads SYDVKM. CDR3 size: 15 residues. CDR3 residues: CASSSRHLMNTEAFF. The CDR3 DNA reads TGTGCCAGCAGTTCCCGACATCTTATGAACACTGAAGCTTTCTTT.

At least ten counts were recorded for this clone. CDR3 in DNA: TGTGCCAGCAGTGTCGGAGCGACAGATACGCAGTATTTT. Translated, it gives CASSVGATDTQYF. The chain links TRBV6-4 to TRBJ2-3; no clear D gene. The CDR3 consists of 13 residues. CDR1 MRHNA and CDR2 SNTAGT come from the germline V gene. Trimming removed 4 bases from V and 3 bases from J, with 8 bases in between.

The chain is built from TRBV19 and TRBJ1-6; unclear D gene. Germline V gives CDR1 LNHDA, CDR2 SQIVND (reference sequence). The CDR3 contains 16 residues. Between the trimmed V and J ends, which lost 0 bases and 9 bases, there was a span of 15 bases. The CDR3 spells CASSIEWRENGSPLHF. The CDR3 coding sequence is TGTGCCAGTAGTATAGAGTGGCGGGAGAATGGTTCACCCCTCCACTTT.

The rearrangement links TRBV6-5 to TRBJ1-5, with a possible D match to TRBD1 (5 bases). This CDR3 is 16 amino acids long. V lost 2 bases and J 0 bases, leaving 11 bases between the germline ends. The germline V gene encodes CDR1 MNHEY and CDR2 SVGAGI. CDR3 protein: CASSYGDSYSNQPQHF. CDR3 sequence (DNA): TGTGCCAGCAGTTACGGGGACTCGTATAGCAATCAGCCCCAGCATTTT.

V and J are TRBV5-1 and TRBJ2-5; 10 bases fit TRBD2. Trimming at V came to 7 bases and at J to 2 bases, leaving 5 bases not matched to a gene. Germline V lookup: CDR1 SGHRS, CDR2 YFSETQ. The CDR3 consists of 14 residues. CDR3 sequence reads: CASHLAGAQETQYF. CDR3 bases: TGCGCCAGCCACCTAGCGGGGGCACAAGAGACCCAGTACTTC.

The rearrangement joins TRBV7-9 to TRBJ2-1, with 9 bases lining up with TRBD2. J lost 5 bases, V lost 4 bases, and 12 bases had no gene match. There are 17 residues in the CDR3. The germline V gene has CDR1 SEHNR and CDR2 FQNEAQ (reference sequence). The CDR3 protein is CASSSSGGGAEDNEQFF. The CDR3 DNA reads TGTGCCAGCAGCTCCTCTGGCGGGGGGGCCGAGGACAATGAGCAGTTCTTC.

DNA of the CDR3: TGTGCCAGTAGTCTCAGGGAAACCGATGAAGCTTTCTTT. It yields the protein CASSLRETDEAFF. This rearrangement joins TRBV19 to TRBJ1-1; TRBD1 might be the D (5 bases). In germline, CDR1 is LNHDA, CDR2 SQIVND (reference sequence). This CDR3 has 13 amino acids. Trimming removed 5 bases from V and 7 bases from J, with 14 bases in between. Supplemented by reference TRBV19 and TRBJ1-1, the full variable domain reads DGGITQSPKYLFRKEGQNVTLSCEQNLNHDAMYWYRQDPGQGLRLIYYSQIVNDFQKGDIAEGYSVSREKKESFPLTVTSAQKNPTAFYLCASSLRETDEAFFGQGTRLTVV.